What follows are 27 T cell receptor beta chains derived from one specimen sequenced in a study of lymphopenia after photon versus proton radiotherapy. Only in-frame clones appear in the TCRdb table, and some are missing; sequencing was by immunoSEQ multiplex PCR. The sample has about 14,000 clones; 70% to 85% are singletons. The sequencing used peripheral blood, collected from a patient treated with photon-based radiotherapy. These receptors all stem from a man between 45 and 60 years old with gastric cancer.

CDR3 nucleotides: TGCGCCAGCAGCTTAAAAAGCGGGGGGGCTGTTAATGAGCAGTTCTTC. It translates to CASSLKSGGAVNEQFF. The rearrangement uses TRBV5-1 and TRBJ2-1; 10 positions agree with TRBD2. V was pared by 2 bases and J by 7 bases, with 9 bases of the junction left unmatched. The germline V gene encodes CDR1 SGHRS and CDR2 YFSETQ. This CDR3 spans 16 amino acids. The whole variable domain, filled in from reference TRBV5-1 and TRBJ2-1, reads KAGVTQTPRYLIKTRGQQVTLSCSPISGHRSVSWYQQTPGQGLQFLFEYFSETQRNKGNFPGRFSGRQFSNSRSEMNVSTLELGDSALYLCASSLKSGGAVNEQFFGPGTRLTVL.

The J gene is TRBJ2-7, the V gene TRBV11-2; 9 bases are a match to TRBD1. The junction had 9 bases not matched to a gene; V was cut back by 5 bases and J by 4 bases. Germline V gene sequence: CDR1 SGHAT, CDR2 FQNNGV. CDR3 length equals 15 residues. CDR3 DNA sequence: TGTGCCAGCAGCGTACCGGGGACAGGGCTATACGAGCAGTACTTC. Encoded protein: CASSVPGTGLYEQYF.

The chain couples TRBV6-4 to TRBJ1-2; perhaps TRBD1 as D (5 bases). The germline gives CDR1 MRHNA, CDR2 SNTAGT. V was shortened by 0 bases and J by 6 bases, with 20 bases between the two germline ends. The CDR3 extends over 17 amino acids. CDR3 loop: CASSDSSQGIIKNGYTF. For the CDR3, the DNA is TGTGCCAGCAGTGACTCGTCGCAGGGTATAATTAAGAATGGCTACACCTTC.

The chain couples TRBV6-4 to TRBJ1-2; 10 bases fit TRBD1. The CDR3 extends over 14 amino acids. Germline CDR1 is MRHNA and CDR2 is SNTAGT. V dropped 7 bases and J dropped 8; count of bases not matched to a gene: 10. CDR3 bases: TGTGCCAGCACCAGACGACAGGGGGCACGAGGCTACACCTTC. Translating gives CASTRRQGARGYTF.

The chain recombines TRBV11-2 with TRBJ2-1, with D hard to call. The ends were cut back, 1 base at V and 10 bases at J, with 11 bases in the middle. Germline-derived CDR1 and CDR2 are SGHAT and FQNNGV. The CDR3 has 13 amino acids. In DNA, the CDR3 is TGTGCCAGCAGCTTAGGGGTGGCCGGGGAGCAGTTCTTC. It specifies CASSLGVAGEQFF. Looking up the rest from reference TRBV11-2 and TRBJ2-1 gives the full variable domain: EAGVAQSPRYKIIEKRQSVAFWCNPISGHATLYWYQQILGQGPKLLIQFQNNGVVDDSQLPKDRFSAERLKGVDSTLKIQPAKLEDSAVYLCASSLGVAGEQFFGPGTRLTVL.

The chain joins TRBV30 to TRBJ1-1, with D unresolved. CDR3 length equals 11 residues. Germline V lookup: CDR1 GTSNPN, CDR2 SVGIG (reference sequence). The V gene lost 4 bases and the J gene lost 8 bases, with 11 bases spanning the gap. The DNA for the CDR3 is TGTGCCTGGACCCAGGTCTTAGAAGCTTTCTTT. This codes for CAWTQVLEAFF.

This chain joins TRBV4-2 and TRBJ1-2; 7 positions agree with TRBD1. The V and J ends lost 0 bases and 3 bases, in that order; junction bases with no gene match: 4. The CDR3 has 15 residues. Germline V gene sequence: CDR1 LGHNA, CDR2 YNFKEQ. The CDR3: CASSQDSGTDYGYTF. The DNA of the CDR3 is TGTGCCAGCAGCCAAGACTCCGGGACAGACTATGGCTACACCTTC.

The genes are TRBV4-3 and TRBJ1-2; perhaps TRBD1 as D (6 bases). The CDR3 has 16 residues. With 1 base removed from V and 4 bases from J, the gap between germline ends came to 16 bases. From germline, CDR1 is LGHNA and CDR2 YSLEER. CDR3 DNA: TGCGCCAGCAGCCAAGGAGCCTTAGGGGGTAGCTATGGCTACACCTTC. Translation: CASSQGALGGSYGYTF.

The chain is built from TRBV30 and TRBJ1-5; TRBD1 matches at 7 bases. From germline, CDR1 is GTSNPN and CDR2 SVGIG (reference sequence). The CDR3 sequence is 15 residues long. Losses at the gene ends were 3 bases for V and 4 bases for J; bases not matched to a gene: 9. DNA of the CDR3: TGTGCCTGGAGAACATCCGGGACAGCAAATCAGCCCCAGCATTTT. Translation: CAWRTSGTANQPQHF. The full variable domain, with the rest looked up from reference TRBV30 and TRBJ1-5, is SQTIHQWPATLVQPVGSPLSLECTVEGTSNPNLYWYRQAAGRGLQLLFYSVGIGQISSEVPQNLSASRPQDRQFILSSKKLLLSDSGFYLCAWRTSGTANQPQHFGDGTRLSIL.

The chain couples TRBV21-1 to TRBJ1-3. TRBV21-1 is labeled a pseudogene. This CDR3 is 14 amino acids long. Here the CDR3 reads CASSKREDGNTIYF. In DNA, the CDR3 is TGTGCCAGCAGCAAGAGGGAGGATGGAAACACCATATATTTT.

This clone is a singleton in its sample. J is TRBJ2-3 and V is TRBV13; tentative D call: TRBD2 (6 bases). The V gene's germline CDR1 is PRHDT and CDR2 FYEKMQ (reference sequence). The CDR3 loop spans 16 amino acids. V was cut by 5 bases and J by 5 bases, with 20 bases left in between. CDR3 nucleotide sequence: TGTGCCAGCAGCCTTGGTTGGAGCGAGGAGGGAGATACGCAGTATTTT. It specifies CASSLGWSEEGDTQYF.

The genes are TRBV7-2 and TRBJ2-3, with D hard to call. Trimming shortened V by 5 bases and J by 2 bases, and 11 bases separated the two germline ends. The germline gives CDR1 SGHTA, CDR2 FQGNSA. There are 14 residues in the CDR3. The CDR3 protein is CASSPPDLTDTQYF. In nucleotides, the CDR3 is TGTGCCAGCAGCCCTCCCGACCTCACAGATACGCAGTATTTT.

The chain combines TRBV6-1 with TRBJ2-2; a weak D match, TRBD2 (6 bases). V dropped 1 base and J dropped 6 bases, with 6 bases sitting between them. Germline V gene data show CDR1 as MNHNS and CDR2 as SASEGT. This CDR3 region has 13 residues. The chain's CDR3 is CASSEGEAGELFF. The CDR3 nucleotides are TGTGCCAGCAGTGAAGGGGAGGCCGGGGAGCTGTTTTTT.

This clone was detected only once. The chain combines TRBV11-3 with TRBJ2-1; TRBD1 is a possible D gene (7 bases). There are 15 residues in the CDR3. The germline V gene has CDR1 SGHNT and CDR2 YENEEA. V was pared by 5 bases and J by 7 bases, with 18 bases between. The CDR3 DNA reads as TGTGCCAGCAGCATAGCGGAGGGGGCCCGGAATGAGCAGTTCTTC. This codes for CASSIAEGARNEQFF. The entire variable domain, with the rest obtained from reference TRBV11-3 and TRBJ2-1, is as follows: EAGVVQSPRYKIIEKKQPVAFWCNPISGHNTLYWYLQNLGQGPELLIRYENEEAVDDSQLPKDRFSAERLKGVDSTLKIQPAELGDSAVYLCASSIAEGARNEQFFGPGTRLTVL.

V is TRBV19 and J is TRBJ2-3; 10 bases are shared with TRBD2. CDR1 and CDR2 from the germline V gene are LNHDA and SQIVND (reference sequence). V was pared by 5 bases and J by 6 bases, with 5 bases of the junction left unmatched. The CDR3 is 14 residues long. CDR3 in DNA: TGTGCCAGTAGTTTCGGGACTAGCGTTGATACGCAGTATTTT. The encoded protein is CASSFGTSVDTQYF. The full variable domain, in which reference TRBV19 and TRBJ2-3 provide the parts outside the CDR3, is DGGITQSPKYLFRKEGQNVTLSCEQNLNHDAMYWYRQDPGQGLRLIYYSQIVNDFQKGDIAEGYSVSREKKESFPLTVTSAQKNPTAFYLCASSFGTSVDTQYFGPGTRLTVL.

J is TRBJ2-5 and V is TRBV19; 7 bases map to TRBD1. Trimming took 5 bases from V and 4 from J; bases not matched to a gene: 10. Germline lookup yields CDR1 LNHDA and CDR2 SQIVND (reference sequence). The CDR3 loop spans 15 amino acids. This CDR3 is CASSPRGTVTETQYF. The CDR3 region has the DNA TGTGCCAGTAGTCCAAGGGGGACAGTGACAGAGACCCAGTACTTC.

This sequence joins TRBV7-2 and TRBJ1-5; D is ambiguous. The CDR3 consists of 13 residues. The germline V and J ends were trimmed by 2 bases and 7 bases, with 9 bases remaining between them. Per the germline V gene, CDR1 is SGHTA and CDR2 is FQGNSA. The CDR3 loop reads CASSLRQGQPQHF. DNA of the CDR3: TGTGCCAGCAGCTTACGACAAGGGCAGCCCCAGCATTTT.

This chain uses TRBV15 with TRBJ2-7, with 7 bases fitting TRBD2. The CDR3 runs 15 residues. V lost 0 bases and J lost 3; bases outside the gene matches: 5. The germline gives CDR1 LNHNV, CDR2 YYDKDF (reference sequence). CDR3 sequence: CATSRDLGGVYEQYV. The CDR3 nucleotides read TGTGCCACCAGCAGAGATTTGGGGGGGGTCTACGAGCAGTACGTC.

This chain joins TRBV6-1 and TRBJ2-7; no clear D gene. CDR3 length equals 13 residues. CDR1 MNHNS and CDR2 SASEGT come from the germline V gene. The germline V and J ends were trimmed by 4 bases and 1 base, with 8 bases remaining between them. The CDR3 DNA is TGTGCCAGCAGTGCGGGCAGTTCCTACGAGCAGTACGTC. This codes for CASSAGSSYEQYV.

The chain joins TRBV6-6 to TRBJ1-4; D not certain. The CDR3 length is 12 residues. Looked up from germline, CDR1 is MNHNY and CDR2 is SVGAGI (reference sequence). V shed 7 bases and J shed 8 bases, with 11 bases lying between them. The CDR3 loop is CASTIGGEKLFF. In DNA, the CDR3 is TGTGCCAGCACCATTGGCGGGGAAAAACTGTTTTTT.

The chain combines TRBV7-2 with TRBJ1-5; 7 bases fit TRBD1. Germline V CDR1 and CDR2: SGHTA, FQGNSA. V lost 1 base and J lost 2; bases outside the gene matches: 5. There are 16 residues in the CDR3. CDR3 protein: CASSLGGGGGNQPQHF. For the CDR3, the DNA is TGTGCCAGCAGCTTAGGGGGAGGGGGCGGCAATCAGCCCCAGCATTTT. The full variable domain, rest sourced from reference TRBV7-2 and TRBJ1-5, is GAGVSQSPSNKVTEKGKDVELRCDPISGHTALYWYRQSLGQGLEFLIYFQGNSAPDKSGLPSDRFSAERTGGSVSTLTIQRTQQEDSAVYLCASSLGGGGGNQPQHFGDGTRLSIL.

This chain connects TRBV2 to TRBJ2-3; 8 bases align to TRBD1. V was pared by 6 bases and J by 4 bases, with 18 bases of the junction left unmatched. This CDR3 is 18 amino acids long. The germline CDR1 and CDR2 sequences are SNHLY and FYNNEI. For the CDR3, the DNA is TGTGCCAGCAGACCCAACCCCACCAGGACAGGGTGGGCAGATACGCAGTATTTT. Protein product: CASRPNPTRTGWADTQYF.

V is TRBV5-1 and J is TRBJ2-6; a weak D match, TRBD2 (7 bases). The CDR3 contains 16 residues. The V end was cut by 4 bases, the J end by 4 bases, with 15 bases between. Germline loops: CDR1 SGHRS, CDR2 YFSETQ. This CDR3 reads CASSPGGAAGANVLTF. CDR3 sequence (DNA): TGCGCCAGCAGCCCGGGGGGCGCGGCCGGGGCCAACGTCCTGACTTTC. Full variable domain (rest looked up from reference TRBV5-1 and TRBJ2-6): KAGVTQTPRYLIKTRGQQVTLSCSPISGHRSVSWYQQTPGQGLQFLFEYFSETQRNKGNFPGRFSGRQFSNSRSEMNVSTLELGDSALYLCASSPGGAAGANVLTFGAGSRLTVL.

The V gene is TRBV4-3, the J gene TRBJ2-2; no clear D. The CDR3 is 15 residues long. Trimming took 1 base from V and 4 from J, leaving 10 bases between them. CDR1 and CDR2 from the germline V gene are LGHNA and YSLEER. CDR3 protein: CASSQVAELTGELFF. DNA of the CDR3: TGCGCCAGCAGCCAAGTAGCAGAACTCACCGGGGAGCTGTTTTTT.

The gene calls are TRBV7-8 and TRBJ2-7, with 7 positions matching TRBD1. The CDR3 loop spans 13 amino acids. Germline assignment: CDR1 SGHVS and CDR2 FQNEAQ. V lost 5 bases and J lost 2; bases outside the gene matches: 3. The CDR3 region is CASSRTGAYEQYV. The DNA for the CDR3 is TGTGCCAGCAGCAGAACAGGGGCCTACGAGCAGTACGTC.

V gene TRBV4-3 combines with J gene TRBJ2-3; TRBD2 matches at 7 bases. There are 16 residues in the CDR3. Germline V gives CDR1 LGHNA, CDR2 YSLEER. Trimming at V came to 3 bases and at J to 3 bases, leaving 9 bases not matched to a gene. CDR3 in DNA: TGCGCCAGCAGCCAGGGGGTGGGGGGGAAGACAGATACGCAGTATTTT. Its protein product is CASSQGVGGKTDTQYF.

The rearrangement uses TRBV7-2 and TRBJ2-1; 11 positions match TRBD2. From germline, CDR1 is SGHTA and CDR2 FQGNSA. This CDR3 region has 14 residues. V was clipped by 4 bases and J by 7 bases; unmatched bases: 3. CDR3 loop: CASSSSGGPNEQFF. The DNA for the CDR3 is TGTGCCAGCAGCTCTAGCGGGGGGCCTAATGAGCAGTTCTTC.